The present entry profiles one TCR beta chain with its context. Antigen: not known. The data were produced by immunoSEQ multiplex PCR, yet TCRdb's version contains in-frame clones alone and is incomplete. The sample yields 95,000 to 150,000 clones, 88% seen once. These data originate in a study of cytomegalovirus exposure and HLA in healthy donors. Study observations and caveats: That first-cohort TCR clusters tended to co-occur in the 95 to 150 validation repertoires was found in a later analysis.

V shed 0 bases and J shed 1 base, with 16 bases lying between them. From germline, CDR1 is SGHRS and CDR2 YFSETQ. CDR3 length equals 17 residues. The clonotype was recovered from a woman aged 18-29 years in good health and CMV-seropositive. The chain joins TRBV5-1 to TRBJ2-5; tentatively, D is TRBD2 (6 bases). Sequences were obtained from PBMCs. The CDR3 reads CASSLAGTALRQETQYF. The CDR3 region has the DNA TGCGCCAGCAGCTTGGCCGGGACTGCCTTACGCCAAGAGACCCAGTACTTC.